This is a list of T cell receptor beta chains from one sample in a study of Ad26.COV2.S vaccination and SARS-CoV-2 variants. Sequencing used immunoSEQ multiplex PCR; TCRdb keeps in-frame clones, though not all of them. Among about 350,000 clones listed, about 87% were seen once. This specimen consisted of peripheral blood, obtained in a trial of Ad26.COV2.S vaccine versus placebo. The receptors derive from a person between 18 and 65 years old who received the Ad26.COV2.S COVID-19 vaccine or a placebo. The CDR3 runs from the conserved cysteine through the conserved F or W. Each record gives: J gene, clone size, V gene, D gene, CDR3 protein, CDR3 DNA. D genes are given only for firm matches. For some rows the clone size is stated as once, few or many, or as a class when expanded; others skip it.

TRBJ1-4,-,TRBV9,-,CASSVQGFNEKLFF,TGTGCCAGCAGCGTCCAGGGATTTAATGAAAAACTGTTTTTT
TRBJ2-2,-,TRBV7-3,-,CASSTDWANTGELFF,TGTGCCAGCAGCACCGACTGGGCGAACACCGGGGAGCTGTTTTTT
TRBJ1-2,-,TRBV7-9,-,CASSSGVGSYYGYTF,TGTGCCAGCAGCTCCGGAGTGGGCAGTTACTATGGCTACACCTTC
TRBJ2-7,-,TRBV10-1,-,CASSDLGTEVYEQYF,TGCGCCAGCAGTGACTTGGGGACGGAGGTCTACGAGCAGTACTTC
TRBJ1-2,-,TRBV7-6,-,CASSSYPNPDRYGYTF,TGTGCCAGCAGCTCGTATCCTAATCCTGACCGTTATGGCTACACCTTC
TRBJ2-7,-,TRBV20-1,TRBD2,CSATESGLPYEQYF,TGCAGTGCTACTGAGTCGGGACTACCCTACGAGCAGTACTTC
TRBJ1-5,-,TRBV29-1,-,CSVAGVERQPQHF,TGCAGCGTTGCGGGGGTAGAAAGACAGCCCCAGCATTTT
TRBJ1-3,-,TRBV6-5,-,CASRLQLSGNTIYF,TGTGCCAGCAGACTTCAGCTCTCTGGAAACACCATATATTTT
TRBJ1-1,-,TRBV5-1,TRBD1,CASSLAGTGRAYAEAFF,TGCGCCAGCAGCTTGGCCGGGACAGGGAGAGCATACGCTGAAGCTTTCTTT
TRBJ2-2,-,TRBV2,TRBD1,CASKTGFNGGELFF,TGTGCCAGCAAGACAGGGTTTAACGGCGGGGAGCTGTTTTTT
TRBJ2-5,-,TRBV9,-,CASSPRPLGVETQYF,TGTGCCAGCAGCCCGCGTCCGTTGGGCGTAGAGACCCAGTACTTC
TRBJ2-2,-,TRBV11-2,TRBD1,CASSSSHRGGELFF,TGTGCCAGCAGCTCATCCCACAGGGGCGGGGAGCTGTTTTTT
TRBJ2-7,-,TRBV6-5,-,CASSQGRGILEQYF,TGTGCCAGCAGTCAGGGACGGGGAATTTTAGAGCAGTACTTC
TRBJ1-4,-,TRBV11-2,TRBD1,CASSFGTANEKLFF,TGTGCCAGCAGCTTCGGGACAGCTAATGAAAAACTGTTTTTT
TRBJ2-5,-,TRBV11-2,-,CASSRDTQETQYF,TGTGCCAGCAGCCGTGACACCCAAGAGACCCAGTACTTC
TRBJ1-1,-,TRBV30,-,CAHRSGTEAFF,TGTGCCCACAGGAGTGGGACTGAAGCTTTCTTT
TRBJ1-1,once,TRBV6-6,-,CASTRPGGTEAFF,TGTGCCAGCACCAGACCGGGTGGCACTGAAGCTTTCTTT
TRBJ2-2,once,TRBV29-1,TRBD1,CSVQTGRATGELFF,TGCAGCGTCCAGACAGGGAGAGCCACCGGGGAGCTGTTTTTT
TRBJ1-2,-,TRBV6-5,TRBD1,CASSYVAGQGKGYTF,TGTGCCAGCAGTTACGTGGCGGGACAGGGCAAGGGCTACACCTTC
TRBJ1-2,-,TRBV6-6,-,CASSSRTDNYGYTF,TGTGCCAGCAGTTCCCGGACGGATAACTATGGCTACACCTTC
TRBJ1-1,-,TRBV11-2,TRBD1,CASSLGGQGTEAFF,TGTGCCAGCAGCTTAGGGGGACAGGGGACTGAAGCTTTCTTT
TRBJ1-2,-,TRBV7-9,-,CASSSVRSVNYGYTF,TGTGCCAGCAGCTCGGTCCGGAGTGTTAACTATGGCTACACCTTC
TRBJ2-7,-,TRBV7-2,TRBD1,CASSFRQGAYEQYF,TGTGCCAGCAGCTTTCGACAGGGGGCCTACGAGCAGTACTTC
TRBJ1-2,-,TRBV7-9,-,CASSPSEVGYTF,TGTGCCAGCAGCCCTAGTGAGGTTGGCTACACCTTC
TRBJ2-7,-,TRBV6-5,-,CASSYSGRVSYEQYF,TGTGCCAGCAGTTACTCCGGACGGGTCTCCTACGAGCAGTACTTC
TRBJ2-3,many,TRBV6-4,-,CASSDSKDTDTQYF,TGTGCCAGCAGTGACTCCAAAGACACAGATACGCAGTATTTT
TRBJ1-1,-,TRBV12-3/TRBV12-4,TRBD1,CANLLGTGTEAFF,TGTGCCAACCTGTTGGGGACAGGCACTGAAGCTTTCTTT
TRBJ2-5,-,TRBV30,-,CASTTVGQETQYF,TGTGCCTCTACGACAGTAGGACAAGAGACCCAGTACTTC
TRBJ2-5,-,TRBV29-1,TRBD1,CSVEARGRGSETQYF,TGCAGCGTAGAAGCCAGGGGGCGCGGGTCAGAGACCCAGTACTTC
TRBJ2-1,-,TRBV30,TRBD2,CAWSVGTASGNDEQFF,TGTGCCTGGAGTGTCGGAACGGCTAGCGGGAACGATGAGCAGTTCTTC
TRBJ1-1,-,TRBV5-4,-,CASSLSRGSGSTEAFF,TGTGCCAGCAGCTTGTCCCGAGGCTCAGGCAGCACTGAAGCTTTCTTT
TRBJ1-2,-,TRBV7-9,TRBD1,CASSPPGTGRPGGYTF,TGTGCCAGCAGCCCGCCCGGGACAGGGCGCCCTGGGGGCTACACCTTC
TRBJ1-1,-,TRBV19,-,CASSIQRGTEAFF,TGTGCCAGTAGTATACAAAGGGGCACTGAAGCTTTCTTT
TRBJ2-7,-,TRBV5-8,TRBD2,CASSFSGGAVEQYF,TGTGCCAGCAGCTTTTCCGGGGGGGCGGTCGAGCAGTACTTC
TRBJ1-2,-,TRBV30,-,CAWSPLSRGGYTF,TGTGCCTGGAGTCCCCTCTCTCGTGGTGGCTACACCTTC
TRBJ1-5,-,TRBV6-2/TRBV6-3,-,CASSYSITTQPQHF,TGTGCCAGCAGTTACTCGATTACCACTCAGCCCCAGCATTTT
TRBJ1-1,-,TRBV15,-,CATSTDSNFEAFF,TGTGCCACCAGTACCGACTCTAACTTCGAAGCTTTCTTT
TRBJ2-3,-,TRBV4-3,-,CASSRGLYTDTQYF,TGCGCCAGCTCCCGGGGTCTTTACACAGATACGCAGTATTTT
TRBJ2-7,-,TRBV19,TRBD1,CASSFRTGETDEQYF,TGTGCCAGTAGTTTTCGTACAGGGGAAACGGACGAGCAGTACTTC
TRBJ2-3,-,TRBV6-4,-,CASSTGVVDTQYF,TGTGCCAGCAGTACGGGGGTGGTAGATACGCAGTATTTT
TRBJ1-1,-,TRBV7-3,TRBD1,CASGTGIGTEAFF,TGTGCCAGCGGGACAGGGATCGGCACTGAAGCTTTCTTT
TRBJ1-1,-,TRBV5-5,TRBD1,CASRKTGGISEAFF,TGTGCCAGCAGAAAAACAGGGGGTATCTCTGAAGCTTTCTTT
TRBJ1-6,-,TRBV12-3/TRBV12-4,-,CASKSDRNSPLHF,TGTGCCAGCAAATCCGACCGGAATTCACCCCTCCACTTT
TRBJ2-1,-,TRBV19,-,CASSIGNEQFF,TGTGCCAGTAGTATAGGAAATGAGCAGTTCTTC
TRBJ1-3,-,TRBV6-2/TRBV6-3,-,CASSYIGQPGNTIYF,TGTGCCAGCAGTTACATCGGGCAGCCTGGAAACACCATATATTTT
TRBJ2-1,once,TRBV4-2,TRBD2,CASKQAGRINNEQFF,TGTGCCAGCAAACAAGCGGGGCGGATTAACAATGAGCAGTTCTTC